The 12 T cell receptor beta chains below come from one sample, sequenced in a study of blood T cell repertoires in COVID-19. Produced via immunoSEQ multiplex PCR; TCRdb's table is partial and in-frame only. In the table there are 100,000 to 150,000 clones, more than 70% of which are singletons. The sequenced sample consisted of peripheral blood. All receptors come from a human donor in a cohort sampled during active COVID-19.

DNA for the CDR3: TGTGCCAGCAGCCAAGGTCCGGGTGACAAAAACATTCAGTACTTC. Amino acids: CASSQGPGDKNIQYF. The chain recombines TRBV4-2 with TRBJ2-4, with D unclear. Trimming removed 1 base from V and 3 bases from J, with 10 bases in between. Germline V gene lookup returns CDR1 LGHNA and CDR2 YNFKEQ. The length of the CDR3 is 15 residues.

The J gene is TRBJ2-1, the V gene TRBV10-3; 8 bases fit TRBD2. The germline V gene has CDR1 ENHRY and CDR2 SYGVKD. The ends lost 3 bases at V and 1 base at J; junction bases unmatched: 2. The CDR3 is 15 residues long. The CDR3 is CAISELAASYNEQFF. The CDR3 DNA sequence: TGTGCCATCAGTGAACTAGCGGCATCCTACAATGAGCAGTTCTTC.

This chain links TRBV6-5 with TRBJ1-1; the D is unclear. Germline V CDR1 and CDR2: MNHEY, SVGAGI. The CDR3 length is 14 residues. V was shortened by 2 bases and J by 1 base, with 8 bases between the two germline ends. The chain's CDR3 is CASSYQNGNTEAFF. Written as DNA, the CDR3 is TGTGCCAGCAGTTACCAGAATGGGAACACTGAAGCTTTCTTT.

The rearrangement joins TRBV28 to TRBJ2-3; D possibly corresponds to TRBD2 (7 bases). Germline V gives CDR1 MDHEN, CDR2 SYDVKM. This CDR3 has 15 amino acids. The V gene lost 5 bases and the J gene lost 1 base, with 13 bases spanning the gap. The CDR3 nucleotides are TGTGCCAGCAGTCCCATGGGGGGGCGCACAGATACGCAGTATTTT. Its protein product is CASSPMGGRTDTQYF.

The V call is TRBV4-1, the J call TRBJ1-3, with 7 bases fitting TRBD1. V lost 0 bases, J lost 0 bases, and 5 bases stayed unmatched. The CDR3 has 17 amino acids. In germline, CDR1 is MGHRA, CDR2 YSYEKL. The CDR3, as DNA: TGCGCCAGCAGCCAAGATGGGACAGCCCTCTCTGGAAACACCATATATTTT. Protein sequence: CASSQDGTALSGNTIYF.

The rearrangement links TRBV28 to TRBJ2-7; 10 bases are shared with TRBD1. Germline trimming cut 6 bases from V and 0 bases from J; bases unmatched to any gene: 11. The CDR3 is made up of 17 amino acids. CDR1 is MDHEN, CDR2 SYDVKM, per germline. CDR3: CASRTGGGNPSSYEQYF. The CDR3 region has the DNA TGTGCCAGCAGGACAGGGGGCGGGAACCCTAGCTCCTACGAGCAGTACTTC.

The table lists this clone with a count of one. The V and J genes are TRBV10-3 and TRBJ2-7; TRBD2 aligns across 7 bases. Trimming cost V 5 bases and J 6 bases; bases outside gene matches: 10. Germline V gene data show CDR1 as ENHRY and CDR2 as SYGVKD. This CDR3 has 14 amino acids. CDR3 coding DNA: TGTGCCATCAGTACCGGGACTACTAATTCCGAGCAGTACTTC. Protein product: CAISTGTTNSEQYF.

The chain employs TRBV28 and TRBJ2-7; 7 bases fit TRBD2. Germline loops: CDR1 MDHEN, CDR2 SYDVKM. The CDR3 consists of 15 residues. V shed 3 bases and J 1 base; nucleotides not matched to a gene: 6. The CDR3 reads CASSFMGTTSYEQYF. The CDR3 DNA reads TGTGCCAGCAGTTTTATGGGGACTACTTCCTACGAGCAGTACTTC.

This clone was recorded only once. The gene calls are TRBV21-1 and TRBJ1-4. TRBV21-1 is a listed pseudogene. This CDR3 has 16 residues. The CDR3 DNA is TGTGCCAGCAGCAAAACCCTACTAGCTTTGGGTGAAAAACTGTTTTTT. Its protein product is CASSKTLLALGEKLFF.

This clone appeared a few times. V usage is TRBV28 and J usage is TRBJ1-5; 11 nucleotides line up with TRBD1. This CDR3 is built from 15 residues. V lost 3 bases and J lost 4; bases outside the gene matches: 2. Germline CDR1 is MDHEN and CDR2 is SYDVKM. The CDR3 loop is CASSLDRGPNQPQHF. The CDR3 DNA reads TGTGCCAGCAGTTTGGACAGGGGGCCGAATCAGCCCCAGCATTTT.

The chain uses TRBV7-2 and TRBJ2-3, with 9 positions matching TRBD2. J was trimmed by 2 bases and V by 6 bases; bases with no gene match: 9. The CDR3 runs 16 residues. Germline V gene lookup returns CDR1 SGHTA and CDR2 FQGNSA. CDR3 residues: CASRSAGGRVTDTQYF. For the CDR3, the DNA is TGTGCCAGCAGGTCGGCGGGGGGGCGGGTCACAGATACGCAGTATTTT.

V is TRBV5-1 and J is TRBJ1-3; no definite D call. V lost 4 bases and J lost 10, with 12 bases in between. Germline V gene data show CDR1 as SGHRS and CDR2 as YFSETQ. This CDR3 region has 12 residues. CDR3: CASSPYSGTIYF. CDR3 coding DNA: TGCGCCAGCAGCCCCTACTCAGGAACCATATATTTT.